Listed below are T cell receptor beta chains from one sample, sequenced in a study of T cells in Graves' hyperthyroidism and ophthalmopathy. TCRdb fed the multiplex PCR reads into MiXCR, producing one record per CDR3 protein. The sample holds 450,000 to 600,000 distinct CDR3 sequences, about 15% seen once. The sample was blood. The receptors shown here come from a woman aged 40 to 50 with Graves' hyperthyroidism. Both conserved end residues are part of each CDR3. The D gene is left open where the match is weak. Only some rows state a clone size, as once, few, many or a class for expanded clones.

d_call: NA
clone_size: NA
j_call: TRBJ2-5
v_call: TRBV28
cdr3_nt: TGTGCCAGCAGTTCTACAGGGTTGGCGGAGACCCAGTACTTC
cdr3_aa: CASSSTGLAETQYF

d_call: NA
clone_size: few
j_call: TRBJ2-7
v_call: TRBV2
cdr3_nt: TGTGCCAGCAGTGAATCGGTAGGATTCGAGCAGTACTTC
cdr3_aa: CASSESVGFEQYF

d_call: NA
clone_size: few
j_call: TRBJ1-2
v_call: TRBV29-1
cdr3_nt: TGCAGCGTTGGAAGGGATACTAACTATGGCTACACCTTC
cdr3_aa: CSVGRDTNYGYTF

d_call: NA
clone_size: many
j_call: TRBJ1-2
v_call: TRBV30
cdr3_nt: TGTGCCTGGAGTGAAGGGGCTACTAACTATGGCTACACCTTC
cdr3_aa: CAWSEGATNYGYTF

d_call: NA
clone_size: many
j_call: TRBJ2-2
v_call: TRBV12-3/TRBV12-4
cdr3_nt: TGTGCCAGCAGCCACCTTCAACGGGAGACCGGGGAGCTGTTTTTT
cdr3_aa: CASSHLQRETGELFF

d_call: NA
clone_size: few
j_call: TRBJ1-6
v_call: TRBV7-9
cdr3_nt: TGTGCCAGCAGCACCACACGTACACCCCTCCACTTT
cdr3_aa: CASSTTRTPLHF

d_call: TRBD2
clone_size: NA
j_call: TRBJ2-1
v_call: TRBV19
cdr3_nt: TGTGCCAGTAGTATAGTCTCGGGAGGGCCCAGTGAGCAGTTCTTC
cdr3_aa: CASSIVSGGPSEQFF

d_call: TRBD2
clone_size: once
j_call: TRBJ2-1
v_call: TRBV28
cdr3_nt: TGTGCCAGCAGTTTTTCCGCGGGAGTAAGGAATGAGCAGTTCTTC
cdr3_aa: CASSFSAGVRNEQFF

d_call: NA
clone_size: few
j_call: TRBJ1-5
v_call: TRBV7-9
cdr3_nt: TGTGCCAGCAGCTTAGATGGGGGGACGATTCAGCCCCAGCATTTT
cdr3_aa: CASSLDGGTIQPQHF

d_call: NA
clone_size: many
j_call: TRBJ1-4
v_call: TRBV27
cdr3_nt: TGTGCCAGCAGTTTATTTGGGAGGGCGGAGGAAAAACTGTTTTTT
cdr3_aa: CASSLFGRAEEKLFF

d_call: NA
clone_size: many
j_call: TRBJ2-3
v_call: TRBV20-1
cdr3_nt: TGCAGTGCTGCCACCGGGGCAGGAAAAAAGGGGACCCCCACAGATACGCAGTATTTT
cdr3_aa: CSAATGAGKKGTPTDTQYF

d_call: TRBD2
clone_size: many
j_call: TRBJ2-3
v_call: TRBV2
cdr3_nt: TGTGCCAGCAGCGCCCCCCAGCGGGGGGAGGGTGATACGCAGTATTTT
cdr3_aa: CASSAPQRGEGDTQYF

d_call: TRBD2
clone_size: many
j_call: TRBJ2-7
v_call: TRBV27
cdr3_nt: TGTGCCAGCAGTTCACAGTTGACTAGCGGGAGTTTCAACGAGCAGTACTTC
cdr3_aa: CASSSQLTSGSFNEQYF

d_call: TRBD1
clone_size: many
j_call: TRBJ2-1
v_call: TRBV29-1
cdr3_nt: TGCAGCGTTGAGGGCAGGGGGTTCTCCTACAATGAGCAGTTCTTC
cdr3_aa: CSVEGRGFSYNEQFF

d_call: NA
clone_size: NA
j_call: TRBJ2-1
v_call: TRBV6-2/TRBV6-3
cdr3_nt: TGTGCCAGCAGGAAATCTTTGGAGGGCCGGGAGCAGTTCTTC
cdr3_aa: CASRKSLEGREQFF

d_call: NA
clone_size: many
j_call: TRBJ2-7
v_call: TRBV2
cdr3_nt: TGTGCCAGCAGCGGGCCCCGGGACGTCTCCTACGAGCAGTACTTC
cdr3_aa: CASSGPRDVSYEQYF

d_call: TRBD1
clone_size: NA
j_call: TRBJ2-3
v_call: TRBV4-2
cdr3_nt: TGTGCCAGCAGCCAAGCCCGGGACAGGACAGATACGCAGTATTTT
cdr3_aa: CASSQARDRTDTQYF

d_call: NA
clone_size: NA
j_call: TRBJ2-3
v_call: TRBV6-2/TRBV6-3
cdr3_nt: TGTGCCAGCAGTTGGACAGCCAACCTTTACACAGATACGCAGTATTTT
cdr3_aa: CASSWTANLYTDTQYF

d_call: TRBD1
clone_size: many
j_call: TRBJ2-3
v_call: TRBV28
cdr3_nt: TGTGCCAGCAGAAAGGGACAGGGCTGGGGCACAGATACGCAGTATTTT
cdr3_aa: CASRKGQGWGTDTQYF

d_call: NA
clone_size: NA
j_call: TRBJ2-1
v_call: TRBV24-1
cdr3_nt: TGTGCCACCAGCGGGGTTGGACAGCTGAACAATGAGCAGTTCTTC
cdr3_aa: CATSGVGQLNNEQFF

d_call: NA
clone_size: few
j_call: TRBJ1-2
v_call: TRBV24-1
cdr3_nt: TGTGCCACCAGTGATACGTACGAAGGCGGCTACACCTTC
cdr3_aa: CATSDTYEGGYTF

d_call: TRBD2
clone_size: many
j_call: TRBJ2-2
v_call: TRBV5-1
cdr3_nt: TGCGCCAGCAGCGACGGGACTAGCGGGAGCACCGGGGAGCTGTTTTTT
cdr3_aa: CASSDGTSGSTGELFF

d_call: TRBD1
clone_size: NA
j_call: TRBJ1-6
v_call: TRBV28
cdr3_nt: TGTGCCAGCAGTTTGGGGGCCGGGACAGGGGGTAATTCACCCCTCCACTTT
cdr3_aa: CASSLGAGTGGNSPLHF

d_call: NA
clone_size: many
j_call: TRBJ1-2
v_call: TRBV28
cdr3_nt: TGTGCCAGCAGTTTAGTAAACGTTCCTGGCTACACCTTC
cdr3_aa: CASSLVNVPGYTF

d_call: TRBD1
clone_size: NA
j_call: TRBJ2-5
v_call: TRBV20-1
cdr3_nt: TGCAGTGGGGGGGACGGGACAGGGGGGCAGACCCAGTACTTC
cdr3_aa: CSGGDGTGGQTQYF

d_call: TRBD1
clone_size: NA
j_call: TRBJ2-6
v_call: TRBV29-1
cdr3_nt: TGCAGCGTTGTAGGACAGGGAATCTCTGGGGCCAACGTCCTGACTTTC
cdr3_aa: CSVVGQGISGANVLTF

d_call: TRBD2
clone_size: many
j_call: TRBJ2-5
v_call: TRBV3-1
cdr3_nt: TGTGCCAGCAGCATCCGACTAGCGGGTATCCAAGAGACCCAGTACTTC
cdr3_aa: CASSIRLAGIQETQYF

d_call: NA
clone_size: NA
j_call: TRBJ2-5
v_call: TRBV5-1
cdr3_nt: TGCGCCAGCAGCCGAGGGGGTCGGGAGGTAGAGACCCAGTACTTC
cdr3_aa: CASSRGGREVETQYF

d_call: NA
clone_size: many
j_call: TRBJ2-3
v_call: TRBV5-1
cdr3_nt: TGCGCCAGCAGCTTGAACAGGGACACAGATACGCAGTATTTT
cdr3_aa: CASSLNRDTDTQYF

d_call: TRBD1
clone_size: few
j_call: TRBJ1-6
v_call: TRBV7-9
cdr3_nt: TGTGCCAGCAGCGAACCGAGGACAGGGATTAATTCACCCCTCCACTTT
cdr3_aa: CASSEPRTGINSPLHF

d_call: NA
clone_size: few
j_call: TRBJ2-3
v_call: TRBV10-3
cdr3_nt: TGTGCCTCCGGGGGTAGCGCCCCCCGGGATACGCAGTATTTT
cdr3_aa: CASGGSAPRDTQYF

d_call: TRBD2
clone_size: many
j_call: TRBJ2-4
v_call: TRBV6-1
cdr3_nt: TGTGCCAGCAGTGAGCTCGGACTAGCGGGAGCCAAAAACATTCAGTACTTC
cdr3_aa: CASSELGLAGAKNIQYF